Sequencing of this T cell receptor (beta chain) was carried out in a study of blood T cell repertoires in COVID-19. Here immunoSEQ multiplex PCR was the method, and the copy in TCRdb shows in-frame clones only, minus some. The table records about 220,000 clones, 80% of them present only once. From germline, CDR1 is SGHNT and CDR2 YYREEE (reference sequence). Trimming stripped 0 bases from V and 4 bases from J, with 10 bases between. The CDR3 has 14 residues. Source material: peripheral blood. The chain couples TRBV5-4 to TRBJ2-5, with D tentatively TRBD1 (5 bases). The source is a human donor in a cohort sampled during active COVID-19. CDR3 protein: CASSLGRAIETQYF. DNA of the CDR3: TGTGCCAGCAGCTTGGGCAGGGCAATAGAGACCCAGTACTTC.